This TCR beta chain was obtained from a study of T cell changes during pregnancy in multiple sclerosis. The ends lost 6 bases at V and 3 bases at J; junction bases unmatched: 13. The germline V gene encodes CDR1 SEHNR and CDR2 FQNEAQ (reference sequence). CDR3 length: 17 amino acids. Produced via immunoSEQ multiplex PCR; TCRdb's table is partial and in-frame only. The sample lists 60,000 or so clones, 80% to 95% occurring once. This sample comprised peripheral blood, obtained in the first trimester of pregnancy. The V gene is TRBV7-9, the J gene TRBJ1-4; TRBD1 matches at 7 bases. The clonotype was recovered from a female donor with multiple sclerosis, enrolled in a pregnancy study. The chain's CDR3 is CASRHDRVQRSNEKLFF. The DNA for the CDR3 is TGTGCCAGCAGACACGACAGGGTTCAGCGTTCTAATGAAAAACTGTTTTTT.